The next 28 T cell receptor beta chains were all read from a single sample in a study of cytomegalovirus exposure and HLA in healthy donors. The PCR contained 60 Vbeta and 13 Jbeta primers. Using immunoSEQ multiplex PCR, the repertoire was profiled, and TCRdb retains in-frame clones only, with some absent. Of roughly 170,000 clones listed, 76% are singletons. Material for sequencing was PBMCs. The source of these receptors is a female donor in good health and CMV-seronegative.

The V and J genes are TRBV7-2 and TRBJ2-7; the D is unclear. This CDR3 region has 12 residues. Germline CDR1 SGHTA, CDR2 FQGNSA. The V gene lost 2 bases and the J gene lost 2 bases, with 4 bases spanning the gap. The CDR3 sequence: CASSLPAYEQYF. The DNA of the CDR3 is TGTGCCAGCAGCTTACCGGCCTACGAGCAGTACTTC. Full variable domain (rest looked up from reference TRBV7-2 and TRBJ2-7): GAGVSQSPSNKVTEKGKDVELRCDPISGHTALYWYRQSLGQGLEFLIYFQGNSAPDKSGLPSDRFSAERTGGSVSTLTIQRTQQEDSAVYLCASSLPAYEQYFGPGTRLTVT.

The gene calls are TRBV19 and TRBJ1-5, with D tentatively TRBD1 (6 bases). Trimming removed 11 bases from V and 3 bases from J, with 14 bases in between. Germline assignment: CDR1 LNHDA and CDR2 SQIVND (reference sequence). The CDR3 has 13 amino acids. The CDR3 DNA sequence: TGTGCCTGCAAAGGACAGTTCAATCAGCCCCAGCATTTT. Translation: CACKGQFNQPQHF.

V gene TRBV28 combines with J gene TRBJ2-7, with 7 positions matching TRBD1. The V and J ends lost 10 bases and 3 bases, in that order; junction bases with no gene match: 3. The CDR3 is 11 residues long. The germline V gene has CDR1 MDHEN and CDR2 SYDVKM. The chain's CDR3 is CAITGDYEQYF. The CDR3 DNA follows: TGTGCCATTACAGGGGACTACGAGCAGTACTTC.

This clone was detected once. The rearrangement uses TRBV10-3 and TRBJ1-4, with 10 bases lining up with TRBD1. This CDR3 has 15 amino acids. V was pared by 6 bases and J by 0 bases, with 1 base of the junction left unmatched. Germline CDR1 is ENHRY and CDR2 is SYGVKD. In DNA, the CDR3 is TGTGCCATCAGCGGGACAGGGGCAACTAATGAAAAACTGTTTTTT. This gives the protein CAISGTGATNEKLFF.

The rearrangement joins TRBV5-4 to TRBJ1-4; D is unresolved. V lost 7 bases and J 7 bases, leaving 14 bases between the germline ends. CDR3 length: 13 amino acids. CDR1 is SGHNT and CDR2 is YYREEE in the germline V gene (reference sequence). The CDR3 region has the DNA TGTGCCAGCGGTCGGACTGGGAGTGAAAAACTGTTTTTT. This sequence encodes CASGRTGSEKLFF.

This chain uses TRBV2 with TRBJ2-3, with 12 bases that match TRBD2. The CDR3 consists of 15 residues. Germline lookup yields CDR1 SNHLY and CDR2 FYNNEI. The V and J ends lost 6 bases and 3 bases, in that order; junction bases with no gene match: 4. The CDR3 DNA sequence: TGTGCCAGCAGCCCGACTAGCGGGAGAACAGATACGCAGTATTTT. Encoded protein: CASSPTSGRTDTQYF.

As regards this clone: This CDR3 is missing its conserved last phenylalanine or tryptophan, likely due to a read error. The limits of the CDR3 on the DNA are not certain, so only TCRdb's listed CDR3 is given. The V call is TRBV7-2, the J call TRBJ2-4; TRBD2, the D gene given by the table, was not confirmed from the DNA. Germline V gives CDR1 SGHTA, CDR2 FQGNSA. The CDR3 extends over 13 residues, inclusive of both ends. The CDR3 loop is CASSLFESGGLSI.

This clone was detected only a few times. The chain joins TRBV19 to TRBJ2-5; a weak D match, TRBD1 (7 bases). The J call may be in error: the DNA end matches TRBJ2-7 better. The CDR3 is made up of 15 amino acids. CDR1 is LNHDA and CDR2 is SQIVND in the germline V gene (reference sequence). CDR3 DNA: TGTGCCAGTAGAGGAACAGGGGCGGGGTCCTACGAGCAGTACTTC. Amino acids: CASRGTGAGSYEQYF.

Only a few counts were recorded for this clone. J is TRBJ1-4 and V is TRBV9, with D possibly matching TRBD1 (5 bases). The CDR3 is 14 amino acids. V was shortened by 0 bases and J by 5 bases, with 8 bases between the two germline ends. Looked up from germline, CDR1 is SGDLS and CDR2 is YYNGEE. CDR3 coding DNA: TGTGCCAGCAGCGTAGATCAGGGAAATGAAAAACTGTTTTTT. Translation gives CASSVDQGNEKLFF.

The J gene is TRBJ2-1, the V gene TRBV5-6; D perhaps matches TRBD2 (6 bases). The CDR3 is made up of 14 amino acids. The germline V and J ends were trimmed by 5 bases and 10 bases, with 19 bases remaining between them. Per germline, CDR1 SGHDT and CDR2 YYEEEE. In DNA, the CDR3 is TGTGCCAGCAGTTCCGTTAGGACTAATGACGAGCAGTTCTTC. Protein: CASSSVRTNDEQFF.

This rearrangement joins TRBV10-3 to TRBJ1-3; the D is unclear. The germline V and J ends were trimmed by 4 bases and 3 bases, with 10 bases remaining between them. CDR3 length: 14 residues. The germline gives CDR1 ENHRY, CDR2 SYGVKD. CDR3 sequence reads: CAISAPNRGNTIYF. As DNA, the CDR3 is TGTGCCATCAGTGCCCCTAACCGTGGAAACACCATATATTTT.

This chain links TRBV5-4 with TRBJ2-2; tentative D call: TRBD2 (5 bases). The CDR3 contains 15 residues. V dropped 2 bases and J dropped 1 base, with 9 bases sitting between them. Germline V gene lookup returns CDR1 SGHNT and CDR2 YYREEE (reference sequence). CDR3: CASSFRTVNTGELFF. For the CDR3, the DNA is TGTGCCAGCAGCTTTAGGACTGTGAACACCGGGGAGCTGTTTTTT.

Here the CDR3 DNA reads TGTGCCAGCAGTGAGGGAGGGGGGGCTCGTGAGCAGTACTTC. Its translation: CASSEGGGAREQYF. The chain employs TRBV2 and TRBJ2-7; TRBD2 is a possible D gene (7 bases). V was pared by 3 bases and J by 7 bases, with 16 bases between. Germline V gives CDR1 SNHLY, CDR2 FYNNEI. The CDR3 is 14 residues long.

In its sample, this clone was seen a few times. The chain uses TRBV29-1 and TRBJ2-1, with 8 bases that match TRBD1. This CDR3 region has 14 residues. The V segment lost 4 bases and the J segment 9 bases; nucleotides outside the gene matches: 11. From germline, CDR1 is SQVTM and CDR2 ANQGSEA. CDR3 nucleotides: TGCAGCGTTGTAAAACGGCGACAGGGGACTGAGCAGTTCTTC. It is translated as CSVVKRRQGTEQFF.

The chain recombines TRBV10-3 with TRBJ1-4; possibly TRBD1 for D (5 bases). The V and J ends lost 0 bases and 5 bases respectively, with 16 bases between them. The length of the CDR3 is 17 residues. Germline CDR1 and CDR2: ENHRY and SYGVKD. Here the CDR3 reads CAISESRQTLYNEKLFF. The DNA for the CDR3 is TGTGCCATCAGTGAGTCCAGACAGACCCTATACAATGAAAAACTGTTTTTT.

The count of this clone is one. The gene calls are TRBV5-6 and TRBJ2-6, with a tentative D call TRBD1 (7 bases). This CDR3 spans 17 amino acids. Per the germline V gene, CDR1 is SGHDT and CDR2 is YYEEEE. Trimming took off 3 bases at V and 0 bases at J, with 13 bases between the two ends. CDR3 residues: CASSWTTGVSGANVLTF. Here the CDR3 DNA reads TGTGCCAGCAGCTGGACTACAGGGGTCTCTGGGGCCAACGTCCTGACTTTC.

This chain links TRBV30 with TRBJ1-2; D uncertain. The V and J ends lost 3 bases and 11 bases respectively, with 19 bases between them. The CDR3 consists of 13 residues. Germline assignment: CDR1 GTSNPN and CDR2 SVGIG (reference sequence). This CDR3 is CAWREPPGPRYTF. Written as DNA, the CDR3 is TGTGCCTGGAGGGAACCGCCGGGTCCTCGGTACACCTTC.

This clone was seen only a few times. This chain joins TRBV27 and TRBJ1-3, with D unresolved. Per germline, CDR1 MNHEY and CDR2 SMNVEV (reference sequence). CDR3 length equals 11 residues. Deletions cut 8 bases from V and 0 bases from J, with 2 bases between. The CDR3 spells CASYSGNTIYF. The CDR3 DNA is TGTGCCAGCTACTCTGGAAACACCATATATTTT.

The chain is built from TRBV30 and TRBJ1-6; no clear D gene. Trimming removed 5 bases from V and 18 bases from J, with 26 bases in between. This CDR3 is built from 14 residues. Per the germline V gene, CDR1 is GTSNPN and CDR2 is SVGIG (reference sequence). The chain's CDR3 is CAWGDYKTSFVPHF. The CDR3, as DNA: TGTGCCTGGGGAGACTATAAGACCAGCTTCGTTCCCCACTTT.

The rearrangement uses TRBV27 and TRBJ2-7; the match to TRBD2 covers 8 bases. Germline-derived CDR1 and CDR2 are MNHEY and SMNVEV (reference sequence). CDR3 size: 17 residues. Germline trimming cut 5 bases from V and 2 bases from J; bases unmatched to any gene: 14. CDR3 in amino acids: CASSLQGSGRRAYEQYF. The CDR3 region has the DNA TGTGCCAGCAGTCTTCAGGGGAGCGGGAGAAGGGCCTACGAGCAGTACTTC.

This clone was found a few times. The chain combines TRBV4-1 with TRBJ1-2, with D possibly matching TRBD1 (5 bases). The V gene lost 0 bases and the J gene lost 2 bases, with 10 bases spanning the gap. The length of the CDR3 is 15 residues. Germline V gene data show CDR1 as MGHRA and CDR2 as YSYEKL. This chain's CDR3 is CASSQETGANYGYTF. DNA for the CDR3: TGCGCCAGCAGCCAAGAAACAGGTGCCAACTATGGCTACACCTTC.

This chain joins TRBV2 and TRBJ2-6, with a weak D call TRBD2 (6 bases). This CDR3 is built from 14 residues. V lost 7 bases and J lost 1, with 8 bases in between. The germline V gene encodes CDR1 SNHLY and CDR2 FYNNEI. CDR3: CASMGGSGANVLTF. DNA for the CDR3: TGTGCCAGCATGGGGGGTTCTGGGGCCAACGTCCTGACTTTC.

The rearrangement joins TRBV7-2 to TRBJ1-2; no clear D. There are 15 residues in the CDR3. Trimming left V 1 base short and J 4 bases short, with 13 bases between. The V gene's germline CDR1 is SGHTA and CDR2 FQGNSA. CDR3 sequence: CASSLDVAYPYGYTF. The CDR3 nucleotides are TGTGCCAGCAGCTTAGATGTCGCCTACCCCTATGGCTACACCTTC.

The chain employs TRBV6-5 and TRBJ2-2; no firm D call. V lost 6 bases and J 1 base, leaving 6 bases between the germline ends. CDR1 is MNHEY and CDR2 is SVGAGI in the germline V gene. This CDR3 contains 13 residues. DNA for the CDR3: TGTGCCAGCAGGGCTCTGAACACCGGGGAGCTGTTTTTT. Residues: CASRALNTGELFF.

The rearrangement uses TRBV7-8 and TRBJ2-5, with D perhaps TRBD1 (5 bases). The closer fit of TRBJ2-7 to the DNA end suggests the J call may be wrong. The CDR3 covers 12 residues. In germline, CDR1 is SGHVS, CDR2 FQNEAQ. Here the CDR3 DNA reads TGTGCCAGCAGCTTAAAGGGGAACGAGCAGTACTTC. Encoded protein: CASSLKGNEQYF.

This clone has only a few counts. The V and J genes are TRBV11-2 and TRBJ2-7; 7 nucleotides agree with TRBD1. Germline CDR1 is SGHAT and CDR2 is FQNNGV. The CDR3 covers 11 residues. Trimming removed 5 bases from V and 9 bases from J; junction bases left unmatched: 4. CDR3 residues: CASSRGQTQYF. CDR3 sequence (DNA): TGTGCCAGCAGCCGGGGACAGACGCAGTACTTC.

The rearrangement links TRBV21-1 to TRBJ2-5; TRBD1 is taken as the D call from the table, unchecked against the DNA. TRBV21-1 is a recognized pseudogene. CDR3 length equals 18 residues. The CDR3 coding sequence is TGTGCCAGCAGCAAAGCCGGACAGGGAACCAAGGGCCAAGAGACCCAGTACTTC. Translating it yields CASSKAGQGTKGQETQYF.

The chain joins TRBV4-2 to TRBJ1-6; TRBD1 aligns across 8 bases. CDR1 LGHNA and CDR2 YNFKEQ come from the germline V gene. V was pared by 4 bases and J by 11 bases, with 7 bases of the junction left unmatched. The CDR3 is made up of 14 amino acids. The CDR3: CASSPDRAGTPLHF. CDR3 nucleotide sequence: TGTGCCAGCAGCCCGGACAGGGCAGGGACACCCCTCCACTTT.